This T cell receptor (beta chain) was documented in a study of early T cells in non-severe SARS-CoV-2 infection. General observations from the study: Comparison of clonotypes with VDJdb favored anti-spike CD8 responses while missing private and CD4 specificities.

CDR1 is SGHDN and CDR2 is FVKESK in the germline V gene. V was pared by 0 bases and J by 9 bases, with 22 bases between. CDR3 length equals 17 residues. The library protocol tagged individual cDNA molecules with unique molecular identifiers. Each CDR3 protein gets one entry after TCRdb re-called the 5' RACE reads with MiXCR. Of some 81,000 distinct CDR3 sequences listed, over 9% were seen once; the top ten hold 4.8%. About this clonotype itself: Its antigen is still unknown.

The clonotype comes from an adult who was a healthcare worker with PCR-confirmed SARS-CoV-2 infection or an uninfected control (not recorded which). J is TRBJ2-3 and V is TRBV14, with D possibly matching TRBD2 (5 bases). Sequenced input: whole blood. The CDR3 sequence is CASSQDPLSGVLDTQYF. CDR3 DNA: TGTGCCAGCAGCCAAGATCCTCTGAGCGGTGTATTGGACACGCAGTATTTT.